The rows below give T cell receptor beta chains drawn from one sample of a study of blood T cell repertoires in COVID-19. Produced via immunoSEQ multiplex PCR; TCRdb's table is partial and in-frame only. Of 76,000 or so clones in the sample, around 91% are singletons; the top ten hold roughly 5.8%. Sequenced material: peripheral blood. Source of these receptors: a human donor in a cohort sampled during active COVID-19. Both conserved end residues are part of each CDR3. A D gene is named only where the DNA matches it firmly. Clone size is not always given. Where it is, it says once, few, many or a class for expanded clones.

NA	TRBV29-1	NA	TRBJ2-3	CSVESIPDTQYF	TGCAGCGTTGAGTCTATCCCAGATACGCAGTATTTT
NA	TRBV4-3	NA	TRBJ2-2	CASSPRQTGELFF	TGCGCCAGCAGCCCCAGACAGACCGGGGAGCTGTTTTTT
TRBD1	TRBV7-3	NA	TRBJ1-1	CASSLLGRGRTEAFF	TGTGCCAGCAGCTTGCTTGGCAGGGGGAGAACTGAAGCTTTCTTT
NA	TRBV15	NA	TRBJ1-1	CATSSGRGNTEAFF	TGTGCCACCAGCAGCGGCAGGGGGAACACTGAAGCTTTCTTT
NA	TRBV5-1	NA	TRBJ2-2	CASSLEGREGGELFF	TGCGCCAGCAGCTTGGAGGGTCGAGAGGGCGGGGAGCTGTTTTTT
NA	TRBV9	NA	TRBJ1-2	CASSVRNSPYGYTF	TGTGCCAGCAGCGTACGAAATAGCCCCTATGGCTACACCTTC
NA	TRBV18	NA	TRBJ1-4	CASSPPGEGGGKLFF	TGTGCCAGCTCACCTCCGGGAGAAGGAGGAGGAAAACTGTTTTTT
NA	TRBV5-1	NA	TRBJ2-3	CASSHYPGTLGTDTQYF	TGCGCCAGCAGCCACTATCCAGGGACTTTGGGCACAGATACGCAGTATTTT
TRBD2	TRBV11-3	NA	TRBJ2-3	CASSPGLAGVTDTQYF	TGTGCCAGCAGCCCCGGACTAGCGGGGGTCACAGATACGCAGTATTTT
NA	TRBV18	NA	TRBJ1-4	CASCSQGSEKLFF	TGTGCCAGCTGTTCACAGGGTAGTGAAAAACTGTTTTTT
TRBD2	TRBV6-2/TRBV6-3	NA	TRBJ2-1	CASSYSPSGGLYNEQFF	TGTGCCAGCAGTTACTCGCCTAGCGGGGGGCTCTACAATGAGCAGTTCTTC
TRBD1	TRBV2	NA	TRBJ1-2	CASSEALRDRGGGYTF	TGTGCCAGCAGTGAAGCGCTTCGGGACAGGGGGGGCGGCTACACCTTC
TRBD2	TRBV20-1	once	TRBJ2-7	CSASLPAGGLYEQYF	TGCAGTGCTAGTTTGCCAGCGGGGGGCCTCTACGAGCAGTACTTC
NA	TRBV11-3	NA	TRBJ1-1	CASSLRGRNTEAFF	TGTGCCAGCAGCTTAAGGGGAAGGAACACTGAAGCTTTCTTT
NA	TRBV2	NA	TRBJ2-1	CASSEAGLSDQRYYNEQFF	TGTGCCAGCAGTGAAGCGGGTCTCAGCGATCAACGATACTACAATGAGCAGTTCTTC
TRBD1	TRBV6-5	NA	TRBJ1-1	CASSLFGTENTEAFF	TGTGCCAGCAGTCTATTCGGGACAGAGAACACTGAAGCTTTCTTT
TRBD1	TRBV7-7	NA	TRBJ2-7	CASSGRGGTGPWIPGF	TGTGCCAGCAGCGGGAGAGGGGGGACAGGGCCGTGGATCCCTGGTTTC
NA	TRBV6-5	once	TRBJ2-1	CASTPASTHNEQFF	TGTGCCAGCACCCCTGCTAGCACGCACAATGAGCAGTTCTTC
TRBD2	TRBV6-2/TRBV6-3	NA	TRBJ2-2	CASSWGGGELFF	TGTGCCAGCAGTTGGGGGGGCGGGGAGCTGTTTTTT
NA	TRBV7-2	NA	TRBJ2-7	CASSFLGFGQLRRF	TGTGCCAGCAGCTTTCTCGGGTTTGGACAGTTGCGGAGATTC
TRBD2	TRBV7-3	NA	TRBJ2-7	CASSYSGGARYEQYF	TGTGCCAGCAGCTATAGCGGGGGGGCAAGATACGAGCAGTACTTC
NA	TRBV10-3	few	TRBJ1-3	CAISDLTSSSGNTIYF	TGTGCCATCAGTGACCTGACTAGTTCCTCTGGAAACACCATATATTTT